The T cell receptor (beta chain) under discussion was sequenced for a study of CD8+CD57+ T cells in acquired aplastic anemia. CD8+CD57+ cell expansion had been shown by flow cytometry in patients chosen for sequencing. All patients were therapy-naive when blood was sampled. CDR3 and TCR beta VDJ profiling relied on genomic DNA as the template. TCRdb used MiXCR to reprocess the reads, holding one entry per CDR3 protein. The sample lists hundreds of thousands of distinct CDR3 sequences; around 30% were seen once. V dropped 6 bases and J dropped 2 bases, with 14 bases sitting between them. CDR3 length: 14 amino acids. CDR1 is SNHLY and CDR2 is FYNNEI in the germline V gene.

The source is a human donor with aplastic anemia. The V gene is TRBV2, the J gene TRBJ2-7; no firm D call. Sequenced sample: sorted CD4+, CD8+, or CD8+CD57+ T cells (not recorded which) from PBMCs. The CDR3 nucleotides are TGTGCCAGCAGCCAAGGTATCAGAGCCTACGAGCAGTACTTC. Translation: CASSQGIRAYEQYF.